This T cell receptor beta chain appears in the sequencing data of a study of blood T cell repertoires in COVID-19. Study background: The samples span acute and convalescent COVID-19 from the United States, Italy and Spain. From T cells, B-cell-depleted T cells, or PBMCs came the material, which was cDNA or gDNA.

The V gene's germline CDR1 is LGHDT and CDR2 YNNKEL (reference sequence). This CDR3 is built from 18 residues. The trim removed 1 base at V and 5 bases at J, leaving 10 bases unmatched. Under the authors' procedure: From reference gene primer amplification, estimates of nucleated cell counts were derived. Sequenced by immunoSEQ multiplex PCR; TCRdb stores in-frame clones only, minus some. V, J and clone size are those of that table, while D and trimming were read from the DNA. Among 150,000 to 200,000 clones listed, roughly 93% were seen once. The sequence was collected from a woman aged 50 to 60 with acute or convalescent COVID-19. The material sequenced was peripheral blood. The chain carries TRBV3-1 (or the pseudogene TRBV3-2) and TRBJ2-1; 11 bases are shared with TRBD2. The CDR3 is CASSQGEFRLAGNNEQFF. In nucleotides, the CDR3 is TGTGCCAGCAGCCAAGGGGAGTTTCGACTAGCGGGGAACAATGAGCAGTTCTTC.